The clone carrying this T cell receptor beta chain appeared a few times. This CDR3 has 13 residues. The V gene end was trimmed by 7 bases and the J gene end by 6 bases; junction bases not matched to a gene: 2. Germline V CDR1 and CDR2: LNHDA, SQIVND (reference sequence). Measured with immunoSEQ multiplex PCR; TCRdb has only the in-frame clones, and not every one. The sample lists about 150,000 clones, approximately 88% occurring once. The source of the sample is a study of blood T cell repertoires in COVID-19. The chain couples TRBV19 to TRBJ1-6; TRBD1 matches 8 bases. This clonotype was obtained from a man in his fifties or sixties with acute or convalescent COVID-19. Sequencing used peripheral blood. The chain's CDR3 is CASTDRGNSPLHF. Here the CDR3 DNA reads TGTGCCAGTACCGACAGGGGTAATTCACCCCTCCACTTT.